These 24 T cell receptor beta chains were sequenced from one sample in a study of cytomegalovirus exposure and HLA in healthy donors. The PCR contained 60 Vbeta and 13 Jbeta primers. The data were produced by immunoSEQ multiplex PCR, yet TCRdb's version contains in-frame clones alone and is incomplete. The sample gives about 190,000 clones, more than 75% of which show up once; approximately 2.4% is in the top ten. Sequenced sample: PBMCs. These receptors originate from a woman aged 50 to 60 in good health and CMV-seropositive.

This clone came up a few times. The V call is TRBV7-2, the J call TRBJ1-6; no definite D call. Germline CDR1 and CDR2: SGHTA and FQGNSA. Trimming removed 1 base from V and 7 bases from J, with 5 bases in between. This CDR3 has 13 residues. Here the CDR3 reads CASSLVSNSPLHF. CDR3 bases: TGTGCCAGCAGCTTAGTTTCAAATTCACCCCTCCACTTT. Using reference TRBV7-2 and TRBJ1-6 for the parts outside the CDR3, the full variable domain is GAGVSQSPSNKVTEKGKDVELRCDPISGHTALYWYRQSLGQGLEFLIYFQGNSAPDKSGLPSDRFSAERTGGSVSTLTIQRTQQEDSAVYLCASSLVSNSPLHFGNGTRLTVT.

V gene TRBV9 combines with J gene TRBJ1-1; the D gene is possibly TRBD1 (6 bases). V was pared by 4 bases and J by 11 bases, with 21 bases between. Germline CDR1 reads SGDLS; CDR2 reads YYNGEE. The CDR3 has 14 residues. CDR3 residues: CASSPPSEGGEAFF. The CDR3, as DNA: TGTGCCAGCAGCCCTCCCTCGGAGGGGGGGGAGGCTTTCTTT.

With regard to this clone: One end of the junction does not line up with germline, which may come from a read error. The chain uses TRBV7-9 and TRBJ2-1, with D unclear. Germline V lookup: CDR1 SEHNR, CDR2 FQNEAQ (reference sequence). CDR3 length equals 14 residues. In DNA form, the CDR3 reads TGTTCCAGCAGCTTATCTACCCATAACAATGAGCAGTTCTTC. This encodes CSSSLSTHNNEQFF.

V and J are TRBV6-5 and TRBJ2-3, with D possibly matching TRBD2 (6 bases). Trimming left V 6 bases short and J 3 bases short, with 10 bases between. This CDR3 has 13 amino acids. From germline, CDR1 is MNHEY and CDR2 SVGAGI. CDR3 loop: CASSRGGTDTQYF. The CDR3 DNA reads as TGTGCCAGCAGCCGTGGGGGGACAGATACGCAGTATTTT.

This sequence joins TRBV7-9 and TRBJ2-5, with a tentative D call TRBD1 (6 bases). Germline assignment: CDR1 SEHNR and CDR2 FQNEAQ (reference sequence). The CDR3 sequence is 16 residues long. The V and J ends lost 2 bases and 4 bases respectively, with 17 bases between them. The CDR3, as DNA: TGTGCCAGCAGCTTATGGGCTCAGGGGTTGGGAGAGACCCAGTACTTC. It codes for CASSLWAQGLGETQYF.

V gene TRBV2 combines with J gene TRBJ1-1, with 7 bases aligning to TRBD1. Germline V lookup: CDR1 SNHLY, CDR2 FYNNEI. V dropped 11 bases and J dropped 3; count of bases not matched to a gene: 6. CDR3 length equals 12 residues. The CDR3: CASRGGDTEAFF. CDR3 DNA: TGTGCCTCCCGAGGGGGCGACACTGAAGCTTTCTTT.

The chain joins TRBV6-1 to TRBJ2-7, with TRBD1 identical over 7 bases. The CDR3 runs 13 residues. Germline V gene lookup returns CDR1 MNHNS and CDR2 SASEGT. With V trimmed by 5 bases and J by 7 bases, 8 bases remained unmatched. The CDR3 protein is CASSSDRAEEQYF. DNA of the CDR3: TGTGCCAGCAGTTCCGACAGGGCGGAAGAGCAGTACTTC.

V and J are TRBV5-6 and TRBJ2-5; 9 bases are a match to TRBD2. Trimming took 0 bases from V and 3 from J; bases not matched to a gene: 9. This CDR3 region has 17 residues. The germline V gene has CDR1 SGHDT and CDR2 YYEEEE. CDR3 sequence (DNA): TGTGCCAGCAGCTTGGAGGGGCGGGGGGGTTCCAAAGAGACCCAGTACTTC. This sequence encodes CASSLEGRGGSKETQYF.

The chain has TRBV7-2 and TRBJ2-5; no firm D call. This CDR3 comprises 14 residues. Germline V gives CDR1 SGHTA, CDR2 FQGNSA. Trimming cost V 2 bases and J 5 bases, with 12 bases left between them. CDR3 DNA: TGTGCCAGCAGCTTAACTGGGTCAGGTGAGACCCAGTACTTC. It translates to CASSLTGSGETQYF.

The V gene is TRBV5-1, the J gene TRBJ2-3, with unresolved D. V lost 0 bases and J lost 1, with 3 bases in between. Germline CDR1 and CDR2: SGHRS and YFSETQ. This CDR3 is built from 13 residues. The CDR3 spells CASSLGGTDTQYF. As DNA, the CDR3 is TGCGCCAGCAGCTTGGGCGGCACAGATACGCAGTATTTT.

The chain carries TRBV7-2 and TRBJ2-3; 8 bases are shared with TRBD1. This CDR3 comprises 16 residues. Germline V gene sequence: CDR1 SGHTA, CDR2 FQGNSA. The ends lost 5 bases at V and 3 bases at J; junction bases unmatched: 10. The CDR3 bases are TGTGCCAGCAGCACAAGGACAGGGTTTCGGACAGATACGCAGTATTTT. It specifies CASSTRTGFRTDTQYF.

The chain links TRBV5-4 to TRBJ2-6; 7 positions match TRBD2. Looked up from germline, CDR1 is SGHNT and CDR2 is YYREEE (reference sequence). Unmatched junction bases numbered 5, after V lost 0 bases and J lost 2 bases. This CDR3 has 17 residues. In DNA form, the CDR3 reads TGTGCCAGCAGCTTGGCAGGTGGGGGGGCTGGGGCCAACGTCCTGACTTTC. Translating gives CASSLAGGGAGANVLTF.

The chain is built from TRBV2 and TRBJ2-7; a weak D match, TRBD2 (5 bases). There are 12 residues in the CDR3. V shed 5 bases and J shed 3 bases, with 8 bases lying between them. Germline V gene sequence: CDR1 SNHLY, CDR2 FYNNEI. The CDR3 protein is CASSLALYEQYF. Written as DNA, the CDR3 is TGTGCCAGCAGTCTAGCTCTCTACGAGCAGTACTTC.

The gene calls are TRBV10-3 and TRBJ1-3, with 7 bases matching TRBD1. The CDR3 contains 16 residues. Germline values: CDR1 ENHRY, CDR2 SYGVKD. V lost 5 bases to trimming and J lost 0 bases; unmatched junction nucleotides: 7. CDR3 bases: TGTGCCATCAGTAAGACAGGGCCCCTCTCTGGAAACACCATATATTTT. It translates to CAISKTGPLSGNTIYF.

CDR3 nucleotide sequence: TGTGCCAGCAGTTACTGGGGGCCTGGGAACACTGAAGCTTTCTTT. Translation gives CASSYWGPGNTEAFF. This chain links TRBV6-5 with TRBJ1-1, with D possibly being TRBD1 (6 bases). This CDR3 region has 15 residues. CDR1 MNHEY and CDR2 SVGAGI come from the germline V gene. V was trimmed by 1 base and J by 1 base, leaving 10 bases between them.

The V call is TRBV10-3, the J call TRBJ1-2, with 10 nucleotides matching TRBD1. Germline-derived CDR1 and CDR2 are ENHRY and SYGVKD. V lost 10 bases and J lost 6; bases outside the gene matches: 8. The CDR3 runs 13 residues. In DNA, the CDR3 is TGTGCCACCAACCTGGACAGGGGGAATGGCTACACCTTC. Translation: CATNLDRGNGYTF.

This clone was observed a few times. The genes are TRBV5-1 and TRBJ2-7; D unclear. V gave up 0 bases and J gave up 1 base, with 14 bases separating them. Per germline, CDR1 SGHRS and CDR2 YFSETQ. There are 16 residues in the CDR3. CDR3 region: CASSLGTAPPSYEQYF. CDR3 DNA: TGCGCCAGCAGCTTGGGTACTGCCCCCCCTTCCTACGAGCAGTACTTC.

The J gene is TRBJ2-7, the V gene TRBV12-5; 7 bases fit TRBD1. This CDR3 is built from 15 residues. Germline loops: CDR1 LGHNT, CDR2 FRNRAP. The V segment lost 5 bases and the J segment 6 bases; nucleotides outside the gene matches: 13. CDR3 bases: TGTGCTAGTGGTCCCCGTCCCGGGACAGAGGCCGAGCAGTACTTC. Protein: CASGPRPGTEAEQYF.

This chain links TRBV7-8 with TRBJ2-1; TRBD1 matches at 8 bases. J lost 7 bases, V lost 4 bases, and 6 bases had no gene match. This CDR3 is 14 amino acids long. Germline values: CDR1 SGHVS, CDR2 FQNEAQ. CDR3 amino acids: CASSYGQGMNEQFF. The CDR3, as DNA: TGTGCCAGCAGCTATGGACAGGGCATGAATGAGCAGTTCTTC.

The chain joins TRBV7-8 to TRBJ2-1, with 11 nucleotides matching TRBD2. The CDR3 is made up of 17 amino acids. Germline V gene lookup returns CDR1 SGHVS and CDR2 FQNEAQ. J was trimmed by 6 bases and V by 5 bases; bases with no gene match: 12. CDR3 sequence (DNA): TGTGCCAGCAGCCCCCATTCCACTAGCGGGGGCCTCAATGAGCAGTTCTTC. Protein sequence: CASSPHSTSGGLNEQFF.

The rearrangement links TRBV16 to TRBJ2-1; 8 positions match TRBD2. Germline lookup yields CDR1 KGHSY and CDR2 FQNENV. CDR3 length: 15 amino acids. Losses at the gene ends were 0 bases for V and 4 bases for J; bases not matched to a gene: 2. In DNA form, the CDR3 reads TGTGCCAGCAGCCAATCGGGCGGGGGGTACAATGAGCAGTTCTTC. Translated: CASSQSGGGYNEQFF.

The chain uses TRBV19 and TRBJ1-1, with D perhaps TRBD1 (5 bases). Trimming shortened V by 6 bases and J by 2 bases, and 10 bases separated the two germline ends. Germline CDR1 is LNHDA and CDR2 is SQIVND (reference sequence). This CDR3 is built from 13 residues. The CDR3 reads CASRNGQNTEAFF. In nucleotides, the CDR3 is TGTGCCAGTAGGAACGGACAAAACACTGAAGCTTTCTTT. The full variable domain, in which reference TRBV19 and TRBJ1-1 provide the parts outside the CDR3, is DGGITQSPKYLFRKEGQNVTLSCEQNLNHDAMYWYRQDPGQGLRLIYYSQIVNDFQKGDIAEGYSVSREKKESFPLTVTSAQKNPTAFYLCASRNGQNTEAFFGQGTRLTVV.

This clone was seen a handful of times. J is TRBJ1-1 and V is TRBV6-1; the D is unclear. V gave up 8 bases and J gave up 3 bases, with 10 bases separating them. The CDR3 spans 12 residues. The germline CDR1 and CDR2 sequences are MNHNS and SASEGT. CDR3: CASRGGHTEAFF. The CDR3 coding sequence is TGTGCCAGCCGAGGAGGGCACACTGAAGCTTTCTTT.

The chain links TRBV18 to TRBJ1-2, with D maybe TRBD1 (6 bases). Germline-derived CDR1 and CDR2 are KGHSH and LQKENI. The V end lost 4 bases, the J end lost 0 bases, and 12 bases lay between the germline ends. CDR3 length: 15 amino acids. In DNA form, the CDR3 reads TGTGCCAGCTCACTGCAGGGGACCCCTAACTATGGCTACACCTTC. Translation: CASSLQGTPNYGYTF.